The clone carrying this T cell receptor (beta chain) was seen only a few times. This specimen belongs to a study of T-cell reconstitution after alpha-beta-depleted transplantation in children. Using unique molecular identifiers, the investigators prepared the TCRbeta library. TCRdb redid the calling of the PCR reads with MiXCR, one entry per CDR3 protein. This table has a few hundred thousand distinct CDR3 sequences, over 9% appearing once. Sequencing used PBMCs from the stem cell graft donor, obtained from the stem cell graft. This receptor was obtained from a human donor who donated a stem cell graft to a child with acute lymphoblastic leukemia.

CDR3 sequence reads: CASSWDSIYTGELFF. Here the CDR3 DNA reads TGTGCCAGCAGCTGGGACTCGATTTACACCGGGGAGCTGTTTTTT. The V gene is TRBV7-8, the J gene TRBJ2-2, with D tentatively TRBD2 (6 bases). Germline V gene lookup returns CDR1 SGHVS and CDR2 FQNEAQ. The CDR3 extends over 15 amino acids. V shed 4 bases and J shed 3 bases, with 12 bases lying between them.